This T cell receptor (beta chain) was sequenced in a study of shared clonotypes between healthy human individuals. Assay: immunoSEQ multiplex PCR; the TCRdb copy retains only in-frame clones and omits some. The sample includes about 2.3 million clones, approximately 95% of them seen just once. The healthy adult donors were HIV-negative and reported no recent acute infections or vaccinations. From germline, CDR1 is GTSNPN and CDR2 SVGIG (reference sequence). V shed 5 bases and J shed 8 bases, with 16 bases lying between them. CDR3 size: 14 residues. Sample: naive CD4+ T cells from PBMCs. The subset was: CD45RA+ positively selected. The V call is TRBV30, the J call TRBJ1-6; D is uncertain. This TCR came from a man aged 18 to 30 in good health. Some clones in this sample may be carry-over from other donors' samples. CDR3 coding DNA: TGTGCCTGGGCCGTTGATCTAGTCGATTCACCCCTCCACTTT. Protein product: CAWAVDLVDSPLHF.